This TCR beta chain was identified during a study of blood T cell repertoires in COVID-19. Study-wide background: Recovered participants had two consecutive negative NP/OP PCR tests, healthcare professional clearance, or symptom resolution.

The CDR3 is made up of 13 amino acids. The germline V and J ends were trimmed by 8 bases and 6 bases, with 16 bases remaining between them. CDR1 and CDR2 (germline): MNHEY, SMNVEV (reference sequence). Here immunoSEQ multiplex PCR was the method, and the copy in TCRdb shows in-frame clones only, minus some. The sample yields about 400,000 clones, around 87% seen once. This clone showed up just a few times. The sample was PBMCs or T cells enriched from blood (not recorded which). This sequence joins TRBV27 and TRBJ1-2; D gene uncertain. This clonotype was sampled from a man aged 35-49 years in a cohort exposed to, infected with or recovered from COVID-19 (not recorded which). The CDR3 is CASLGKGLNGYTF. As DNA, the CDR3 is TGTGCCAGCTTGGGAAAAGGACTAAATGGCTACACCTTC.